This TCR beta chain was documented in a study of T cell repertoires in cytomegalovirus infection (dated by TCRdb to about 2019). About the full investigation: Donor HLA type was relevant to the analysis, as public TCR beta signatures indicated carriage of CMV infection together with the matching HLA type.

Sequenced on an Illumina HiSeq 1500. In-frame beta chains were kept once TCRdb had trimmed the public reads at Q25 with fastp and called clones with MiXCR. Rows with a matching CDR3 protein are joined into one entry that keeps the most common DNA and genes. The sample records around 250,000 distinct CDR3 sequences, over 15% of which are singletons. The leading ten clones occupy about 45% of the sample. Beyond this particular receptor, the publication reports: In both this cohort and an independent cohort of under 450 donors, the cumulative frequency of public TCR beta family members distinguished carriers of CMV infection plus the relevant HLA type. In the ex vivo response, HLA-C-restricted CMV-specific TCR beta clonotypes were dominant, and in two of eight donors the single most frequent clonotype came from this HLA-C-restricted group.

Spanning cysteine to phenylalanine, the CDR3 consists of 16 amino acids. Only the CDR3 portion is preserved as DNA: 48 bases, with reading frame beginning at the first base. From a lookup of the germline V gene, CDR1 and CDR2 are SGHNT and YENEEA. Trimming removed 3 bases from V and 2 bases from J, leaving 15 bases between the germline ends. This clonotype was seen at least ten times. Its recognized antigen is unknown. Base qualities are not provided; no much larger clone lies one nucleotide away. The V gene is TRBV11-3 and the J gene is TRBJ2-3; the D gene assignment is ambiguous. What was sequenced was CD8+ T cells from PBMCs. The TCR sequence derives from a human donor in good health (CMV status not recorded). Some clones in this sample may be carry-over from other donors' samples. CDR3 loop: CASSFTLAAHTDTQYF. The nucleotides are TGTGCCAGCAGCTTTACCCTCGCGGCGCACACAGATACGCAGTATTTT. Here the CDR3 is joined to the reference TRBV11-3 and TRBJ2-3 genes, and the full variable domain is: EAGVVQSPRYKIIEKKQPVAFWCNPISGHNTLYWYLQNLGQGPELLIRYENEEAVDDSQLPKDRFSAERLKGVDSTLKIQPAELGDSAVYLCASSFTLAAHTDTQYFGPGTRLTVL.